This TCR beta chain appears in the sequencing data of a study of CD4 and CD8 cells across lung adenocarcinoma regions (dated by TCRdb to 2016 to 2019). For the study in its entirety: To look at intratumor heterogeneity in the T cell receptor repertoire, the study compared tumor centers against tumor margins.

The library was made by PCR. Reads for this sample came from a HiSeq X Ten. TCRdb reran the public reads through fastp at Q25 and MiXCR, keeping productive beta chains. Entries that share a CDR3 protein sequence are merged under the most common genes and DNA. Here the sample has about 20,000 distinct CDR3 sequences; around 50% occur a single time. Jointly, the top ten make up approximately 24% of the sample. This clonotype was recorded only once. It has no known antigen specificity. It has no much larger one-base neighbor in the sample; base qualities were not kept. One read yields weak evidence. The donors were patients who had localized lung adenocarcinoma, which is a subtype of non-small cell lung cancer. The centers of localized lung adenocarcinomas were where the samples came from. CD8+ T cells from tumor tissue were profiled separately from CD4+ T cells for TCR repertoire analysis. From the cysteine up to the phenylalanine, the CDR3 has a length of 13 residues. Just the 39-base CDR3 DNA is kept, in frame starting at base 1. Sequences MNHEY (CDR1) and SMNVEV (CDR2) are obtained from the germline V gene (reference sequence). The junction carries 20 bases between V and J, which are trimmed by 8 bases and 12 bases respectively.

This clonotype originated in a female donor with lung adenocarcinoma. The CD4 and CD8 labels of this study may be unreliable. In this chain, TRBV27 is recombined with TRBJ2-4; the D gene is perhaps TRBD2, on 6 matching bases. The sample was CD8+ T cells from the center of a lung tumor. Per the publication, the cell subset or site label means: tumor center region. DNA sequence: TGTGCCAGCGGAGGGCGTGACGAAAAGACTCAGTACTTC. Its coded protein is CASGGRDEKTQYF.